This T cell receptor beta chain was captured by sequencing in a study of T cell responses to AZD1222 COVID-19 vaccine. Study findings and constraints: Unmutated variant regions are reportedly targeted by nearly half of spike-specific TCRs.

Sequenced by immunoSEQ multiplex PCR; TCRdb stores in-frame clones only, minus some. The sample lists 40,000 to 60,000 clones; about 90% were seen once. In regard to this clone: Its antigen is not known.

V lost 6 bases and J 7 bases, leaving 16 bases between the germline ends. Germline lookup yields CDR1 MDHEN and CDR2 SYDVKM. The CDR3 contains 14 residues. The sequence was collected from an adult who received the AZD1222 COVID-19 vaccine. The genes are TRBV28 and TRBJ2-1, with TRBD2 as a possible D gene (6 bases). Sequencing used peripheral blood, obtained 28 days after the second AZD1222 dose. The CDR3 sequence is CASSSRTGGNEQFF. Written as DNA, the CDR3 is TGTGCCAGCAGCTCTAGAACTGGGGGGAATGAGCAGTTCTTC.